This record concerns one TCR beta chain sequence. At one end, the junction sequence differs from germline, possibly due to a read error. TCRdb's table, derived via immunoSEQ multiplex PCR, lists solely in-frame clones and lacks some. Of about 6,600 clones in the sample, approximately 90% are singletons; the top ten hold 4.5% to 6%. This CDR3 comprises 11 residues. CDR1 is LNHNV, CDR2 YYDKDF, per germline (reference sequence). The data are from a study of T cells in lung cancer brain metastases. The sample taken for sequencing was tumor tissue from the primary lung tumor. The source is a man aged 45-60 years with non-small cell lung cancer. This chain joins TRBV15 and TRBJ2-7; the match to TRBD2 covers 7 bases. The CDR3: CATSVWEGLDF. The CDR3 DNA is TGTGCCACCAGCGTTTGGGAGGGCCTAGACTTC. Full variable domain (rest looked up from reference TRBV15 and TRBJ2-7): DAMVIQNPRYQVTQFGKPVTLSCSQTLNHNVMYWYQQKSSQAPKLLFHYYDKDFNNEADTPDNFQSRRPNTSFCFLDIRSPGLGDTAMYLCATSVWEGLDFGPGTRLTVT.